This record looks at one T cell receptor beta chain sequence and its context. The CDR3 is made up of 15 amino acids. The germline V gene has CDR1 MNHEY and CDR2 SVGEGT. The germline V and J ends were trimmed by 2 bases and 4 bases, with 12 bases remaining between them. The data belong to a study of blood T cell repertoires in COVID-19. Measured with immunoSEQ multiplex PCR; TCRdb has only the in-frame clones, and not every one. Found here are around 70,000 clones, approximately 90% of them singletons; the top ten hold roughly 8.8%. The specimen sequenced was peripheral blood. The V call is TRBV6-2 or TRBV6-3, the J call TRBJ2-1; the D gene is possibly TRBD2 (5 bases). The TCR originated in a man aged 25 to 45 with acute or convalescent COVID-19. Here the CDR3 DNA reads TGTGCCAGCAGTTACCGAGCGGTCGCATACAATGAGCAGTTCTTC. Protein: CASSYRAVAYNEQFF.